The rows below give T cell receptor beta chains drawn from one sample of a study of blood T cell repertoires in COVID-19. Data came from immunoSEQ multiplex PCR; TCRdb stores just in-frame clones and leaves some out. The sample comprises about 75,000 clones, 84% of which are singletons, and around 20% rests with the top ten. The source material was peripheral blood. The receptors here all came from a woman between 45 and 60 years old with acute or convalescent COVID-19. The CDR3 runs from the conserved cysteine through the conserved F or W. Fields, in order: V gene, clone size, D gene, J gene, CDR3 DNA, CDR3 protein. D genes are given only for firm matches. Part of the rows lack a size; the others show once, few, many or a class for expanded clones.

v_gene: TRBV15
abundance: .
d_gene: .
j_gene: TRBJ1-4
CDR3nt: TGTGCCACCAGCAGAGGTTTGGAGACTCGCAATGAAAAACTGTTTTTT
CDR3aa: CATSRGLETRNEKLFF

v_gene: TRBV2
abundance: .
d_gene: .
j_gene: TRBJ1-2
CDR3nt: TGTGCCAGTACGCAGGGGCAAGACTATGGCTACACCTTC
CDR3aa: CASTQGQDYGYTF

v_gene: TRBV6-5
abundance: .
d_gene: TRBD1
j_gene: TRBJ2-7
CDR3nt: TGTGCCAGCAGTTACCGGGACAGGGGGAACTACGAGCAGTACTTC
CDR3aa: CASSYRDRGNYEQYF

v_gene: TRBV24-1
abundance: .
d_gene: .
j_gene: TRBJ2-7
CDR3nt: TGTGCCACCAGTGATGCCCCAGGGGACGAGCAGTACTTC
CDR3aa: CATSDAPGDEQYF

v_gene: TRBV13
abundance: .
d_gene: TRBD1
j_gene: TRBJ1-1
CDR3nt: TGTGCCAGCAGCTTAGGCACAGGGGGAGGAACAGAAGCTTTCTTT
CDR3aa: CASSLGTGGGTEAFF

v_gene: TRBV27
abundance: few
d_gene: .
j_gene: TRBJ2-5
CDR3nt: TGTGCCAGCAGTACCTCGACAGTCCGGGCGACCCAGTACTTC
CDR3aa: CASSTSTVRATQYF

v_gene: TRBV13
abundance: once
d_gene: .
j_gene: TRBJ2-2
CDR3nt: TGTGCCAGCAGCTTCCGGGGGACGAATACCGGGGAGCTGTTTTTT
CDR3aa: CASSFRGTNTGELFF

v_gene: TRBV7-9
abundance: .
d_gene: TRBD1
j_gene: TRBJ1-5
CDR3nt: TGTGCCAGCAGCTTAGGGACAGGGTACAATCAGCCCCAGCATTTT
CDR3aa: CASSLGTGYNQPQHF

v_gene: TRBV12-3/TRBV12-4
abundance: once
d_gene: .
j_gene: TRBJ2-5
CDR3nt: TGTGCCAGCAGTTTTTTACGCGGGGAGACCCAGTACTTC
CDR3aa: CASSFLRGETQYF

v_gene: TRBV4-1
abundance: .
d_gene: .
j_gene: TRBJ1-2
CDR3nt: TGCGCCAGCAGCCAAGCCAGGAACTATGGCTACACCTTC
CDR3aa: CASSQARNYGYTF

v_gene: TRBV11-3
abundance: .
d_gene: TRBD2
j_gene: TRBJ2-1
CDR3nt: TGTGCCAGCAGCTTAGGTATAGCGGGAGAGCAGTTCTTC
CDR3aa: CASSLGIAGEQFF

v_gene: TRBV28
abundance: .
d_gene: .
j_gene: TRBJ1-3
CDR3nt: TGTGCCAGCAGTTCCCCGAGGGGGAGAAACACCATATATTTT
CDR3aa: CASSSPRGRNTIYF

v_gene: TRBV7-2
abundance: .
d_gene: .
j_gene: TRBJ1-2
CDR3nt: TGTGCCAGCAGCGACCCGACCGGGAGTGGCTACACCTTC
CDR3aa: CASSDPTGSGYTF

v_gene: TRBV3-1/TRBV3-2
abundance: .
d_gene: TRBD1
j_gene: TRBJ1-2
CDR3nt: TGTGCCAGCAGCCAACGACAGGGTTTATCAGAGGGCTACACCTTC
CDR3aa: CASSQRQGLSEGYTF

v_gene: TRBV7-9
abundance: .
d_gene: .
j_gene: TRBJ2-1
CDR3nt: TGTGCCAGCAGCTTTAGCGGAGGGGAGCAGTTCTTC
CDR3aa: CASSFSGGEQFF

v_gene: TRBV6-2/TRBV6-3
abundance: .
d_gene: .
j_gene: TRBJ2-3
CDR3nt: TGTGCCAGCAGCCAGCTTACAGATACGCAGTATTTT
CDR3aa: CASSQLTDTQYF

v_gene: TRBV7-3
abundance: .
d_gene: .
j_gene: TRBJ2-7
CDR3nt: TGTGCCAGCAGCCAAGACGGGGACTACGAGCAGTACTTC
CDR3aa: CASSQDGDYEQYF

v_gene: TRBV4-3
abundance: .
d_gene: TRBD1
j_gene: TRBJ1-4
CDR3nt: TGCGCCAGCAGCCAAGAACGGGGACAGGGGGATAGGCAGAAGGAAAAACTGTTTTTT
CDR3aa: CASSQERGQGDRQKEKLFF

v_gene: TRBV24-1
abundance: .
d_gene: TRBD1
j_gene: TRBJ1-5
CDR3nt: TGTGCCACCAGTGAGGGCGGACAGGGCGGTCGCCAGCCCCAGCATTTT
CDR3aa: CATSEGGQGGRQPQHF

v_gene: TRBV6-6
abundance: .
d_gene: .
j_gene: TRBJ2-5
CDR3nt: TGTGCCAGCCATTGGAGCCAGGGTATCGAGACCCAGTACTTC
CDR3aa: CASHWSQGIETQYF

v_gene: TRBV7-3
abundance: .
d_gene: .
j_gene: TRBJ1-1
CDR3nt: TGTGCCAGTAAACAGGGCATGAACACTGAAGCTTTCTTT
CDR3aa: CASKQGMNTEAFF

v_gene: TRBV19
abundance: .
d_gene: .
j_gene: TRBJ1-5
CDR3nt: TGTGCCAGTAGTATTACCGGTTTTGATCAGCCCCAGCATTTT
CDR3aa: CASSITGFDQPQHF

v_gene: TRBV7-9
abundance: .
d_gene: TRBD1
j_gene: TRBJ2-7
CDR3nt: TGTGCCAGCAGCTTAGGGGGACAGATCTACGAGCAGTACTTC
CDR3aa: CASSLGGQIYEQYF

v_gene: TRBV7-2
abundance: .
d_gene: .
j_gene: TRBJ1-2
CDR3nt: TGTGCCAGCAGCCCACCGGGGAGGGGGACCTATGGCTACACCTTC
CDR3aa: CASSPPGRGTYGYTF

v_gene: TRBV7-2
abundance: .
d_gene: TRBD1
j_gene: TRBJ2-7
CDR3nt: TGTGCCAGCAGCTTGGGGACAGGGGGCTTCTACGAGCAGTACTTC
CDR3aa: CASSLGTGGFYEQYF

v_gene: TRBV24-1
abundance: .
d_gene: TRBD1
j_gene: TRBJ2-2
CDR3nt: TGTGCCACCACTCCCAAACCGACAGGGGATAACAGTACAGCGACCGGGGAGCTGTTTTTT
CDR3aa: CATTPKPTGDNSTATGELFF

v_gene: TRBV20-1
abundance: .
d_gene: .
j_gene: TRBJ1-1
CDR3nt: TGCAGTGCTAGAGCCGACAGGGAAGCTTTCTTT
CDR3aa: CSARADREAFF

v_gene: TRBV19
abundance: few
d_gene: TRBD1
j_gene: TRBJ1-6
CDR3nt: TGTGCCAGTAGCCAACAGGGGGCCTCCTATAATTCACCCCTCCACTTT
CDR3aa: CASSQQGASYNSPLHF

v_gene: TRBV6-2/TRBV6-3
abundance: once
d_gene: TRBD2
j_gene: TRBJ2-1
CDR3nt: TGTGCCAGCAGTCCCTGGGAGGGCCTATACAATGAGCAGTTCTTC
CDR3aa: CASSPWEGLYNEQFF

v_gene: TRBV7-9
abundance: .
d_gene: .
j_gene: TRBJ1-6
CDR3nt: TGTGCCAGCAGCCTTCTGCAGGGGAATTCACCCCTCCACTTT
CDR3aa: CASSLLQGNSPLHF

v_gene: TRBV5-1
abundance: .
d_gene: .
j_gene: TRBJ1-6
CDR3nt: TGCGCCAGCAGCTACAACAGGGCAGGTGATTCACCCCTCCACTTT
CDR3aa: CASSYNRAGDSPLHF

v_gene: TRBV19
abundance: few
d_gene: TRBD1
j_gene: TRBJ1-2
CDR3nt: TGTGCCAGTACCGCGACAGGGGGAATTTATGGCTACACCTTC
CDR3aa: CASTATGGIYGYTF

v_gene: TRBV18
abundance: .
d_gene: TRBD1
j_gene: TRBJ2-1
CDR3nt: TGTGCCAGCTCAACCGGACAGGTGCAGTTCTTC
CDR3aa: CASSTGQVQFF

v_gene: TRBV28
abundance: .
d_gene: .
j_gene: TRBJ1-5
CDR3nt: TGTGCCAGCAGTTTGAGTACAGGGACGAGCAATCAGCCCCAGCATTTT
CDR3aa: CASSLSTGTSNQPQHF

v_gene: TRBV6-5
abundance: .
d_gene: .
j_gene: TRBJ1-3
CDR3nt: TGTGCCAGCAGGCTGGGGCATTACTCTGGAAACACCATATATTTT
CDR3aa: CASRLGHYSGNTIYF

v_gene: TRBV4-2
abundance: .
d_gene: .
j_gene: TRBJ1-2
CDR3nt: TGTGCCAGCAGCCAAGATCTAAGTCAGCGTGCTAACTATGGCTACACCTTC
CDR3aa: CASSQDLSQRANYGYTF

v_gene: TRBV14
abundance: once
d_gene: .
j_gene: TRBJ1-1
CDR3nt: TGTGCCAGCAGCCATCTACAGGGCGCTGAAGCTTTCTTT
CDR3aa: CASSHLQGAEAFF

v_gene: TRBV15
abundance: .
d_gene: TRBD1
j_gene: TRBJ1-2
CDR3nt: TGTGCCACCAGCCGTACAGGGGGCGTTGTCTATGGCTACACCTTC
CDR3aa: CATSRTGGVVYGYTF

v_gene: TRBV7-8
abundance: .
d_gene: TRBD1
j_gene: TRBJ2-3
CDR3nt: TGTGCCAGCAGAAAGGGGGCGGCTCTCCTCACAGATACGCAGTATTTT
CDR3aa: CASRKGAALLTDTQYF

v_gene: TRBV4-2
abundance: few
d_gene: .
j_gene: TRBJ2-7
CDR3nt: TGTGCCAGCAGCCAACGGGGTTATGGCTCCTTCAGCTACGAGCAGTACTTC
CDR3aa: CASSQRGYGSFSYEQYF

v_gene: TRBV5-1
abundance: .
d_gene: TRBD1
j_gene: TRBJ1-1
CDR3nt: TGCGCCAGCAGCTTGGCTCAGGGGGAAACTGAAGCTTTCTTT
CDR3aa: CASSLAQGETEAFF

v_gene: TRBV3-1/TRBV3-2
abundance: .
d_gene: TRBD1
j_gene: TRBJ1-2
CDR3nt: TGTGCCAGCAGCCCGCACCCAACGACAGGGGGCAAAAACTATGGCTACACCTTC
CDR3aa: CASSPHPTTGGKNYGYTF

v_gene: TRBV23-1
abundance: .
d_gene: .
j_gene: TRBJ1-2
CDR3nt: TGCGCCAGCCACGGGAGGGTGGACTATGGCTACACCTTC
CDR3aa: CASHGRVDYGYTF

v_gene: TRBV2
abundance: .
d_gene: .
j_gene: TRBJ2-1
CDR3nt: TGTGCCAGCAGTGGGGACTCTGGGAATGAGCAGTTCTTC
CDR3aa: CASSGDSGNEQFF

v_gene: TRBV24-1
abundance: .
d_gene: TRBD1
j_gene: TRBJ2-3
CDR3nt: TGTGCCACCAGTGACGAACCAGGGGGCGCAGGAGATACGCAGTATTTT
CDR3aa: CATSDEPGGAGDTQYF

v_gene: TRBV11-2
abundance: .
d_gene: .
j_gene: TRBJ2-7
CDR3nt: TGTGCCAGCAGCTTAGATCTGAGCTCCTACGAGCAGTACTTC
CDR3aa: CASSLDLSSYEQYF

v_gene: TRBV7-9
abundance: .
d_gene: TRBD2
j_gene: TRBJ2-6
CDR3nt: TGTGCCACAAGGCTGGGACTAGCGGAGAACTCTGGGGCCAACGTCCTGACTTTC
CDR3aa: CATRLGLAENSGANVLTF

v_gene: TRBV30
abundance: .
d_gene: TRBD1
j_gene: TRBJ1-2
CDR3nt: TGTGCCTGGCTAACAGGGGCCGCTAACTATGGCTACACCTTC
CDR3aa: CAWLTGAANYGYTF

v_gene: TRBV18
abundance: .
d_gene: TRBD1
j_gene: TRBJ1-6
CDR3nt: TGTGCCAGCACGCTACAGGGGAGAGGCTCCTATAATTCACCCCTCCACTTT
CDR3aa: CASTLQGRGSYNSPLHF

v_gene: TRBV6-6
abundance: .
d_gene: TRBD2
j_gene: TRBJ2-2
CDR3nt: TGTGCCAGCAGTCCGACTAGCGGGAGAACCGGGGAGCTGTTTTTT
CDR3aa: CASSPTSGRTGELFF

v_gene: TRBV19
abundance: .
d_gene: .
j_gene: TRBJ1-5
CDR3nt: TGTGCCAGTAGGTCCCCGGGGGGCAATAGCAATCAGCCCCAGCATTTT
CDR3aa: CASRSPGGNSNQPQHF

v_gene: TRBV7-3
abundance: once
d_gene: .
j_gene: TRBJ1-1
CDR3nt: TGTGCCAGCAGCTCTCAGGTAAACACTGAAGCTTTCTTT
CDR3aa: CASSSQVNTEAFF

v_gene: TRBV21-1
abundance: .
d_gene: .
j_gene: TRBJ1-1
CDR3nt: TGTGCCAGCAGGAATAGAGCGGATGAAGCTTTCTTT
CDR3aa: CASRNRADEAFF

v_gene: TRBV5-1
abundance: .
d_gene: .
j_gene: TRBJ2-5
CDR3nt: TGCGCCAGCAGCCCGACGGACAGAGAGACCCAGTACTTC
CDR3aa: CASSPTDRETQYF

v_gene: TRBV30
abundance: .
d_gene: .
j_gene: TRBJ2-5
CDR3nt: TGTGCCCGTTCTACAGGGAGGGGGGAGACCCAGTACTTC
CDR3aa: CARSTGRGETQYF

v_gene: TRBV9
abundance: few
d_gene: .
j_gene: TRBJ2-3
CDR3nt: TGTGCCAGCAGCCATTACTCCACTAATACGCAGTATTTT
CDR3aa: CASSHYSTNTQYF

v_gene: TRBV6-1
abundance: .
d_gene: .
j_gene: TRBJ1-1
CDR3nt: TGTGCCAGCAGTGAAAGTGGCCGGGAGAACACTGAAGCTTTCTTT
CDR3aa: CASSESGRENTEAFF

v_gene: TRBV5-4
abundance: .
d_gene: TRBD1
j_gene: TRBJ2-7
CDR3nt: TGTGCCAGCAGCCCTGGGGTCCGACAGGGGAACGGGCAGTACTTC
CDR3aa: CASSPGVRQGNGQYF

v_gene: TRBV6-2/TRBV6-3
abundance: .
d_gene: .
j_gene: TRBJ2-5
CDR3nt: TGTGCCAGCAGTTACTCTACGGACCGGAGGGTCCAAGAGACCCAGTACTTC
CDR3aa: CASSYSTDRRVQETQYF